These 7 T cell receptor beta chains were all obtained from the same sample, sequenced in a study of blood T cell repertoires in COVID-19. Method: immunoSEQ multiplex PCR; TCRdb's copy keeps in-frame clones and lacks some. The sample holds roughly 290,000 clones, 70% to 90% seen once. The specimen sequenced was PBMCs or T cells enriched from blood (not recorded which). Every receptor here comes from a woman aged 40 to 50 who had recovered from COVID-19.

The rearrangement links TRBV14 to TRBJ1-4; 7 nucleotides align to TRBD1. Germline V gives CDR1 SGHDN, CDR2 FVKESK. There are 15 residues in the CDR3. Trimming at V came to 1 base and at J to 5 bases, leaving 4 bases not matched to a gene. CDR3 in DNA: TGTGCCAGCAGCCAAGTTGGGACAGCGAATGAAAAACTGTTTTTT. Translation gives CASSQVGTANEKLFF.

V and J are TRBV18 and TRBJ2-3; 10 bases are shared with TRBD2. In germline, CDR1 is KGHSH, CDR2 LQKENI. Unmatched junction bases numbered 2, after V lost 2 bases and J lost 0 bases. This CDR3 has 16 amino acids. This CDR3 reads CASSPGLADSTDTQYF. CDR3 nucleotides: TGTGCCAGCTCACCAGGACTAGCGGATAGCACAGATACGCAGTATTTT.

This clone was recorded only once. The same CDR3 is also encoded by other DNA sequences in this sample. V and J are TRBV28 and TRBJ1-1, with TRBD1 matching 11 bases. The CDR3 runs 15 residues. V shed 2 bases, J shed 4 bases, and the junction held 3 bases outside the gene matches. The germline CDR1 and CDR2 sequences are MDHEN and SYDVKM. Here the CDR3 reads CASSLAGTGGTEAFF. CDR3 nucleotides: TGTGCCAGCAGTTTAGCCGGGACAGGGGGCACTGAAGCTTTCTTT.

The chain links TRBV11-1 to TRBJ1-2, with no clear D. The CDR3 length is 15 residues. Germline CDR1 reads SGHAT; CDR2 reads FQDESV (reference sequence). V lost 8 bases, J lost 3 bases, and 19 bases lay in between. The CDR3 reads CASSPHSATYYGYTF. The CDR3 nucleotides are TGTGCCAGCTCGCCCCACTCCGCGACATACTATGGCTACACCTTC. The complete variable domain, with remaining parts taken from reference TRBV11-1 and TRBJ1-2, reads EAEVAQSPRYKITEKSQAVAFWCDPISGHATLYWYRQILGQGPELLVQFQDESVVDDSQLPKDRFSAERLKGVDSTLKIQPAELGDSAMYLCASSPHSATYYGYTFGSGTRLTVV.

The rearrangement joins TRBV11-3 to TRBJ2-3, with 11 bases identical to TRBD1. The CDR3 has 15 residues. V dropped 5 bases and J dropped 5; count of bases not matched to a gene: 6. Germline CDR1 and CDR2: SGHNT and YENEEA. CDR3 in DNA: TGTGCCAGCAGCACCGGACAGGGGGCCGGAGATACGCAGTATTTT. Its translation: CASSTGQGAGDTQYF.

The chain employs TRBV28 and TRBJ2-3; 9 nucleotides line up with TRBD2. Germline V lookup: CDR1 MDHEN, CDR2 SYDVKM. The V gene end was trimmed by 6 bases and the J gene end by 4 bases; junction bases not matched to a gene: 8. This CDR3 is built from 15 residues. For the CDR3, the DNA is TGTGCCAGCAGCTCCGCAGTAGCGGGAGCAGATACGCAGTATTTT. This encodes CASSSAVAGADTQYF.

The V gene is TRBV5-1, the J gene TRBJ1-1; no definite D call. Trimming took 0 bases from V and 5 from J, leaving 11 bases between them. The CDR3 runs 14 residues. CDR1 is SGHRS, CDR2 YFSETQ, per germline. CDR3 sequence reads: CASSLDMRGTEAFF. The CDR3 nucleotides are TGCGCCAGCAGCTTGGACATGAGAGGGACTGAAGCTTTCTTT.